Detailed here is one TCR delta chain. This clone qualifies as hyperexpanded (1% or more). Its antigen is currently not known. One base away there is no much larger clone; base qualities are not given. Other nucleotide sequences in the sample specify the same CDR3. The germline V gene sets CDR1 to GEAIGNYY and CDR2 to EKD. The CDR3 covers 19 residues, taking in both the cysteine and the phenylalanine. The read is trimmed to its CDR3 DNA, 57 bases read in frame from base 1. V has 0 bases trimmed and J has 0 bases trimmed; junction bases matching no gene number 13. Library construction relied on multiplex PCR. A 32-plex assay amplified the genomic DNA, with primers for all 8 TRDV and 4 TRDJ genes spanning the CDR3. A 12-nucleotide UMI was introduced during roughly 3 barcoding PCR cycles, after which a second PCR was performed with Illumina adapter primers. Libraries were purified with AMPure XP beads and quality-checked on a Fragment Analyzer with the HS NGS Fragment kit. Sequencing used an Illumina MiniSeq mid-output kit with approximately 22% PhiX and 150 cycles of paired-end reads. Per the source publication's procedure: Reads were processed with MIGEC version 1.2.9 to group reads by UMI and build error-corrected consensus sequences. Modified VDJtools version 1.2.1 scripts and the tcR R package were used for post-processing. TCRdb called clones anew from the public reads via CATT; matching DNA rows were later pooled. These V and J calls rely on TCRdb rather than the paper's analysis. The sample table holds a few thousand delta-chain clones, of which roughly an eighth were seen once. The ten top clones hold under 60% of the sample.

The data stem from a study of DNA immune sequencing with unique molecular identifiers (dated by TCRdb to about 2020). Background on the whole study: Using immunomagnetic cell separation, gammadelta T cells were enriched from buffy coats, and the genomic DNA of these cells was sequenced. Fluorescence-activated cell sorting was used to enrich gammadelta T cells from the PBMC of approximately 10 healthy people. To compare enriched and non-enriched samples, roughly 93 ng of enriched gammadelta T-cell DNA and 1 ug of non-enriched PBMC DNA were sequenced. An ultrasensitive DNA-based TRD repertoire sequencing method using PCR-introduced unique molecular identifiers was developed and validated in the study. The method was validated on synthetic reference molecules and on blood samples from healthy individuals. Donors were healthy individuals, with ten donors profiled from sorted peripheral blood gammadelta T cells.

Overall results and qualifications from the work: TRD repertoire diversity varied between healthy donors, with several donors highly oligoclonal where top 5 clonotypes exceeded half of productive molecules. Among clonotypes in healthy donors, the most frequent TRD rearrangement was TRDV2 paired with TRDJ1. The primer-based approach cannot detect novel TRD sequences that are not targeted by the primers.

The source material was gamma-delta T cells enriched from blood buffy coat, or unenriched PBMCs (not recorded which). This sequence originates from a human donor in good health. The rearranged chain carries TRDV2 and TRDJ1; 9 bases in between match TRDD3. The CDR3: CACDTLSLLGEEYTDKLIF. The DNA sequence is given as TGTGCCTGTGACACCTTGTCTTTACTGGGGGAAGAGTACACCGATAAACTCATCTTT.